This TCR beta chain originates from a study of T cell responses to AZD1222 COVID-19 vaccine. Clones were read by immunoSEQ multiplex PCR, and TCRdb kept only the in-frame ones, dropping some. The sample holds 130,000 to 150,000 clones, 85% to 95% seen once. About this clone itself: The antigen is not known.

Overall study results and limits: A mostly white British donor set with more females was recruited, and clonal diversity was possibly underestimated. Without day 14 samples, only post-peak T cell repertoires were studied. Only 5 or 6 individuals given AZD1222 were seropositive at baseline. Increased Spike-specific TCR breadth and depth were observed after two AZD1222 doses.

Germline V gene lookup returns CDR1 SGHTA and CDR2 FQGNSA. The CDR3 is made up of 13 amino acids. Deletions cut 2 bases from V and 8 bases from J, with 12 bases between. V usage is TRBV7-2 and J usage is TRBJ1-2; D is uncertain. The sequencing here drew on peripheral blood, taken on day 0 of AZD1222 vaccination. This TCR derives from an adult in good health. CDR3 nucleotide sequence: TGTGCCAGCAGCTTAAACCGCGCCCCGGGCTACACCTTC. Translation: CASSLNRAPGYTF.